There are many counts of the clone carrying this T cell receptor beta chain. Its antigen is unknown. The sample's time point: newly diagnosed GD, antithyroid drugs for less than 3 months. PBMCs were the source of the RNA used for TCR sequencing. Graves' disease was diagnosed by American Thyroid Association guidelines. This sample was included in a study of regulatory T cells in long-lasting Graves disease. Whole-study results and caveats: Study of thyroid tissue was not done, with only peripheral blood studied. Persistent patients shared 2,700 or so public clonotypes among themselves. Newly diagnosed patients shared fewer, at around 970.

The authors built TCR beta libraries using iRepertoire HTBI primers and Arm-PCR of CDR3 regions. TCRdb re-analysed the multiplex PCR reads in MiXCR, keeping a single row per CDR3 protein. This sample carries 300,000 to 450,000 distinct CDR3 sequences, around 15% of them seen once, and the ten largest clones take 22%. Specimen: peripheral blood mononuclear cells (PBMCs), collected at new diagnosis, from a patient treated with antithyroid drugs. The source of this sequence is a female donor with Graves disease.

CDR3 residues: CATSSPREPSTDTQYF. CDR3 DNA sequence: TGTGCCACCAGCAGCCCGCGGGAGCCTAGCACAGATACGCAGTATTTT. The chain carries TRBV15 and TRBJ2-3; 7 bases are shared with TRBD2. CDR1 LNHNV and CDR2 YYDKDF come from the germline V gene (reference sequence). V was pared by 3 bases and J by 0 bases, with 6 bases of the junction left unmatched. This CDR3 comprises 16 residues.